This TCR beta chain is drawn from a study of blood T cell repertoires in COVID-19. The overall study: Sample material is recorded as cDNA or gDNA derived from T cells, B-cell-depleted T cells, or PBMCs.

Participants came from roughly 24 US areas, aged about 18 to 100 years. Only in-frame clones appear in the TCRdb table, and some are missing; sequencing was by immunoSEQ multiplex PCR. The data contain under 350,000 clones, roughly nine tenths of them singletons. The CDR3 spans 15 residues. V was clipped by 2 bases and J by 4 bases; unmatched bases: 8. Germline-derived CDR1 and CDR2 are MNHEY and SVGAGI. The V gene is TRBV6-5, the J gene TRBJ2-7; 7 bases are shared with TRBD1. Material for sequencing was PBMCs or T cells enriched from blood (not recorded which). The receptor comes from a man aged 55 to 70 who had recovered from COVID-19. CDR3: CASSYTTGARYEQYF. The DNA for the CDR3 is TGTGCCAGCAGTTACACCACAGGGGCCCGTTACGAGCAGTACTTC.